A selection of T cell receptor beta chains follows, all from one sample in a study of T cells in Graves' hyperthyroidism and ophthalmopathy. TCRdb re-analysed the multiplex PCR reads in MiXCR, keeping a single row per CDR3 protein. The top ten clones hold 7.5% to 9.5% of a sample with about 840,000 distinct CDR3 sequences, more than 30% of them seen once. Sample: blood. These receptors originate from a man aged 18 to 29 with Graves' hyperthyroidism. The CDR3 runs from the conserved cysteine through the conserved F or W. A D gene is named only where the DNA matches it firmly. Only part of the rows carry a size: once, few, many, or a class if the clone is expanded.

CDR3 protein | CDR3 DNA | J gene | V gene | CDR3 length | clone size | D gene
CASSAGTINEQYF | TGTGCCAGCAGCGCCGGGACTATTAACGAGCAGTACTTC | TRBJ2-7 | TRBV11-2 | 13 | few | TRBD2
CATQGDTHATNEKLFF | TGTGCCACTCAAGGAGACACCCATGCAACTAATGAAAAACTGTTTTTT | TRBJ1-4 | TRBV10-3 | 16 | few | -
CASSSGTGMDYGYTF | TGTGCCAGCAGTTCCGGGACAGGGATGGACTATGGCTACACCTTC | TRBJ1-2 | TRBV2 | 15 | once | TRBD1
CASSSDRDSPYEQYF | TGTGCCAGCAGCTCTGACAGGGACTCCCCCTACGAGCAGTACTTC | TRBJ2-7 | TRBV11-2 | 15 | - | -
CASSQGVQGTMNTEAFF | TGCGCCAGCAGCCAAGGTGTTCAGGGAACAATGAACACTGAAGCTTTCTTT | TRBJ1-1 | TRBV7-3 | 17 | - | -
CASSTGTGAYYGYTF | TGTGCCAGCAGTACCGGGACAGGGGCTTACTATGGCTACACCTTC | TRBJ1-2 | TRBV2 | 15 | - | TRBD1
CASSLLQAGELFF | TGTGCCAGTAGTTTGTTACAGGCCGGGGAGCTGTTTTTT | TRBJ2-2 | TRBV19 | 13 | few | -
CASNPDRTQLLFF | TGTGCCAGCAACCCAGACAGGACCCAACTACTGTTTTTT | TRBJ1-4 | TRBV6-1 | 13 | - | -
CSVRRDLRDEQFF | TGCAGCGTTCGGCGGGATCTTAGGGATGAGCAGTTCTTC | TRBJ2-1 | TRBV29-1 | 13 | - | -
CATSRVGQGDQPQHF | TGTGCCACCAGCAGAGTAGGACAGGGCGATCAGCCCCAGCATTTT | TRBJ1-5 | TRBV15 | 15 | many | TRBD1
CASSIVGGNQPQHF | TGTGCCAGTAGTATAGTCGGAGGCAATCAGCCCCAGCATTTT | TRBJ1-5 | TRBV19 | 14 | many | -
CASSQVGTGDTEAFF | TGTGCCAGCAGCCAGGTTGGGACAGGGGACACTGAAGCTTTCTTT | TRBJ1-1 | TRBV4-1 | 15 | - | TRBD1
CASRLAGVGEQYF | TGTGCCAGTAGACTAGCGGGAGTCGGCGAGCAGTACTTC | TRBJ2-7 | TRBV27 | 13 | few | TRBD2
CASSLAEVGSDEQHF | TGTGCCAGCAGCTTAGCGGAGGTAGGGTCGGACGAGCAGCACTTC | TRBJ2-7 | TRBV7-6 | 15 | - | -
CASSPTSGGNQPQHF | TGTGCCAGCAGCCCCACCTCCGGGGGCAATCAGCCCCAGCATTTT | TRBJ1-5 | TRBV7-7 | 15 | - | -
CASSFGAGGNTGELFF | TGTGCCAGCAGCTTCGGGGCTGGCGGGAACACCGGGGAGCTGTTTTTT | TRBJ2-2 | TRBV7-6 | 16 | few | -
CSVEGTSGSQETQYF | TGCAGCGTTGAGGGGACTAGCGGGAGCCAAGAGACCCAGTACTTC | TRBJ2-5 | TRBV29-1 | 15 | - | TRBD2
CSVWGGELFF | TGCAGTGTTTGGGGCGGGGAGCTGTTTTTT | TRBJ2-2 | TRBV29-1 | 10 | - | -
CASSGTGGDTEAFF | TGCGCCAGCAGCGGGACAGGGGGGGACACTGAAGCTTTCTTT | TRBJ1-1 | TRBV5-1 | 14 | few | TRBD1
CASSEVPSTEAFF | TGTGCCAGCAGTGAAGTACCCAGCACTGAAGCTTTCTTT | TRBJ1-1 | TRBV2 | 13 | many | -
CASSLWGGVMNTEAFF | TGTGCCAGCAGCTTGTGGGGGGGGGTGATGAACACTGAAGCTTTCTTT | TRBJ1-1 | TRBV7-9 | 16 | - | -
CASSAQTSGTGWGVLTF | TGTGCCAGCAGTGCTCAAACCTCCGGGACAGGGTGGGGGGTCCTGACTTTC | TRBJ2-6 | TRBV6-6 | 17 | - | TRBD1
CASSERSGWEEKLFF | TGTGCCAGCAGTGAGAGGTCGGGTTGGGAGGAAAAACTGTTTTTT | TRBJ1-4 | TRBV2 | 15 | - | -
CASSLLMMNTEAFF | TGTGCCAGCAGCTTACTGATGATGAACACTGAAGCTTTCTTT | TRBJ1-1 | TRBV7-9 | 14 | many | -
CASSLIGAGIQETQYF | TGTGCCAGCAGCTTAATAGGGGCAGGGATACAAGAGACCCAGTACTTC | TRBJ2-5 | TRBV7-3 | 16 | few | -
CAISESSTGANVLTF | TGTGCCATCAGTGAGTCGTCGACTGGGGCCAACGTCCTGACTTTC | TRBJ2-6 | TRBV10-3 | 15 | - | -
CSATANTGVGYTF | TGCAGTGCTACCGCAAATACAGGGGTGGGCTACACCTTC | TRBJ1-2 | TRBV20-1 | 13 | - | TRBD1
CASSVSGQGPLGNTEAFF | TGTGCCAGCAGTGTTAGTGGACAGGGCCCCCTGGGAAACACTGAAGCTTTCTTT | TRBJ1-1 | TRBV25-1 | 18 | many | TRBD1
CASSEGQGSAYGHTF | TGTGCCAGCAGTGAAGGCCAGGGCTCCGCCTATGGCCACACCTTC | TRBJ1-2 | TRBV6-1 | 15 | - | -
CASSMGSAMNTEAFF | TGTGCCAGTAGTATGGGAAGCGCCATGAACACTGAAGCTTTCTTT | TRBJ1-1 | TRBV19 | 15 | many | -
CASSLNSRLGHGAFF | TGTGCCAGCAGTTTAAATAGCAGACTGGGCCATGGAGCTTTCTTT | TRBJ1-1 | TRBV12-3/TRBV12-4 | 15 | - | -
CSAPLPGQDTGELFF | TGCAGTGCTCCTCTTCCGGGACAGGACACCGGGGAGCTGTTTTTT | TRBJ2-2 | TRBV20-1 | 15 | - | TRBD1
CATSSPRTEAFF | TGTGCCACCAGCAGCCCCCGGACTGAAGCTTTCTTT | TRBJ1-1 | TRBV15 | 12 | - | -
CANSLEGNTEAFF | TGTGCCAACAGCTTAGAAGGAAACACTGAAGCTTTCTTT | TRBJ1-1 | TRBV7-9 | 13 | few | -
CAIGQDSTLDTQYF | TGTGCCATTGGACAGGACAGCACATTGGATACGCAGTATTTT | TRBJ2-3 | TRBV10-3 | 14 | few | TRBD1
CATRQANTGELFF | TGTGCCACCCGGCAGGCGAACACCGGGGAGCTGTTTTTT | TRBJ2-2 | TRBV24-1 | 13 | many | -
CAISEGNGVETQYF | TGTGCCATCAGTGAAGGCAATGGGGTGGAGACCCAGTACTTC | TRBJ2-5 | TRBV10-3 | 14 | few | -
CASSWGTAATYEQYF | TGCGCCAGCAGCTGGGGGACAGCCGCCACCTACGAGCAGTACTTC | TRBJ2-7 | TRBV5-1 | 15 | - | TRBD1
CASSPPRTVMNSPLHF | TGTGCCAGTAGTCCGCCCCGGACAGTGATGAATTCACCCCTCCACTTT | TRBJ1-6 | TRBV19 | 16 | many | -
CASSDFKKDTGELFF | TGTGCCAGCAGTGACTTTAAGAAGGACACCGGGGAGCTGTTTTTT | TRBJ2-2 | TRBV10-3 | 15 | - | -
CSAGGTGNEQYF | TGCAGCGCCGGCGGGACAGGGAATGAGCAGTACTTC | TRBJ2-7 | TRBV29-1 | 12 | many | TRBD1
CASSPSLRTGASGFF | TGTGCCAGCAGCCCCTCCCTGAGGACAGGGGCCTCGGGTTTCTTT | TRBJ1-1 | TRBV7-9 | 15 | - | TRBD1
CASSLDGSWGETQYF | TGTGCCAGCAGCTTAGACGGCTCTTGGGGAGAGACCCAGTACTTC | TRBJ2-5 | TRBV11-2 | 15 | few | -
CSGRTINGYTF | TGCAGCGGGCGGACAATTAATGGCTACACCTTC | TRBJ1-2 | TRBV29-1 | 11 | few | -